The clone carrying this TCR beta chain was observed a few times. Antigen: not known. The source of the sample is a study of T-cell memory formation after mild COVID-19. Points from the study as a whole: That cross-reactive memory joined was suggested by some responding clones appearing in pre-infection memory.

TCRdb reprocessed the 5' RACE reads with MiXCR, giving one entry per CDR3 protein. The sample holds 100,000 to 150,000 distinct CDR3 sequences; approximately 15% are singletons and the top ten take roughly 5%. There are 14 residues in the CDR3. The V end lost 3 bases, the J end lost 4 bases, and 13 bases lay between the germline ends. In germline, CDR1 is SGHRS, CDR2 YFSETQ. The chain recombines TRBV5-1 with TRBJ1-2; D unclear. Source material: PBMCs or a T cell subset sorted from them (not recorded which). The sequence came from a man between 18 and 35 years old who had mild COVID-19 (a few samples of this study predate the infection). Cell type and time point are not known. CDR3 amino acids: CASSSGESAYGYTF. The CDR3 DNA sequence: TGCGCCAGCAGCTCCGGGGAGTCAGCCTATGGCTACACCTTC.